This paragraph reports one TCR beta chain. Its target antigen remains unknown. Per-base quality was not reported, and no clone a single base away is much larger than it. The sample is drawn from a study of blood T cell repertoires in COVID-19 (dated by TCRdb to about 2020). Regarding the research as a whole: Samples covering the acute and convalescent phases of COVID-19 were provided by collaborators in the United States, Italy and Spain. The sample metadata nearly always contained a de-identified subject ID, COVID-19 status, age in years and sex. The material from the prospective study consisted of cDNA or gDNA derived from T cells, B-cell-depleted T cells, or PBMCs. Where available, HLA class I and class II types were taken from metadata supplied by the sample provider and were not determined by assay-based typing. Samples came from the ongoing ImmuneRACE study (first 160 participants) plus 1,254 subjects from 6 global collaborators. Subjects who had been exposed to COVID-19, were actively infected with it, or had recovered from it provided the deeply sampled blood TCRbeta repertoires that made up the dataset. The repertoires were made available in a free public database intended to serve as a resource for research on the immune response to SARS-CoV-2.

Overall study outcomes, separate from this receptor: How much clinical and demographic metadata was included differed by source and by participant, and the metadata was provided uncurated.

The collaborating institutions used their own protocols to collect whole blood in K2EDTA tubes. For TCRbeta analysis, collaborator samples were shipped as frozen whole blood, as isolated PBMCs, or as DNA extracted from either sample type. TCRbeta CDR3 regions were amplified from genomic DNA using the immunoSEQ Assay, a bias-controlled multiplex PCR. The study's processing was this. The number of nucleated cells in each sample was estimated by amplification of reference gene primers within the assay. Sequence reads were collapsed and filtered to measure the absolute abundance of every unique TCRbeta CDR3 rearrangement. For each sample, productive Simpson clonality was calculated as the square root of Simpson's diversity index across productive rearrangements. TCRdb carries this immuneACCESS record with in-frame sequences only. Its versions omit some clonotypes, under half of them owing to an unresolved V gene in the studies checked, with the rest unexplained. V, J and clone size are taken as reported in that table, and D and trimming were inferred from the DNA itself. The sample data list roughly 51,000 clones, and 87% of these were observed just once. The top ten constitute 5.5% to 7.5% of the sample.

The clonotype comes from a man aged 45-65 years with active COVID-19. The source material was peripheral blood.

The sequenced DNA is TGCGCCAGCAGCTTGGGACCGGTGGAGGTAGCGGGATTCTACGAGCAGTACTTC. It translates to CASSLGPVEVAGFYEQYF. The sequence is built from TRBV5-1 and TRBJ2-7; TRBD2 fits 8 bases in the junction. From its cysteine to its phenylalanine, the CDR3 spans 18 amino acids. Only CDR3 DNA remains: 54 bases, in frame from the first base. The germline V gene gives CDR1 as SGHRS and CDR2 as YFSETQ. The junction shows trimming of 0 bases on V and 3 bases on J, and the gene matches do not reach 14 bases of it. Here the CDR3 is joined to the reference TRBV5-1 and TRBJ2-7 genes, and the full variable domain is: KAGVTQTPRYLIKTRGQQVTLSCSPISGHRSVSWYQQTPGQGLQFLFEYFSETQRNKGNFPGRFSGRQFSNSRSEMNVSTLELGDSALYLCASSLGPVEVAGFYEQYFGPGTRLTVT.